One and the same sample provided the 13 T cell receptor beta chains below, sequenced in a study of T cells in Graves' hyperthyroidism and ophthalmopathy. RNA transcripts provided the source from which TCR beta CDR3 regions were amplified. First-round RT-PCR with HTBI primers amplified the TCR CDR3 region. TCRdb analysed the multiplex PCR reads with MiXCR anew, one entry per CDR3 protein. The table records around 500,000 distinct CDR3 sequences, less than 25% of them present only once. Sample: blood. The receptors shown here come from a woman in her 70s with Graves' ophthalmopathy.

V gene TRBV12-5 combines with J gene TRBJ2-3; 10 bases fit TRBD2. The J segment lost 1 base and the V segment lost 0 bases, leaving 16 bases of the junction unmatched. The CDR3 is 21 residues long. Per the germline V gene, CDR1 is LGHNT and CDR2 is FRNRAP. The CDR3 sequence: CASGLVRGSLEGLAGTDTQYF. The CDR3 DNA follows: TGTGCTAGTGGTTTGGTAAGGGGATCCTTAGAAGGACTAGCGGGCACAGATACGCAGTATTTT.

The table lists this clonotype with a few counts. V gene TRBV18 combines with J gene TRBJ2-1; TRBD2 matches at 13 bases. Germline CDR1 reads KGHSH; CDR2 reads LQKENI. The CDR3 spans 16 residues. J gave up 3 bases and V 6 bases, and 5 bases lay outside the gene matches. In DNA form, the CDR3 reads TGTGCCAGCTCCGGGACTAGCGGGACCTACTACAATGAGCAGTTCTTC. It yields the protein CASSGTSGTYYNEQFF. Full variable domain (missing parts from reference TRBV18 and TRBJ2-1): NAGVMQNPRHLVRRRGQEARLRCSPMKGHSHVYWYRQLPEEGLKFMVYLQKENIIDESGMPKERFSAEFPKEGPSILRIQQVVRGDSAAYFCASSGTSGTYYNEQFFGPGTRLTVL.

The DNA of the CDR3 is TGTGCCAGCAGTGTCTTACGAGGGGGGTATGGCTACACCTTC. Translating gives CASSVLRGGYGYTF. V and J are TRBV6-1 and TRBJ1-2; D possibly corresponds to TRBD1 (6 bases). This CDR3 comprises 14 residues. From germline, CDR1 is MNHNS and CDR2 SASEGT. Trimming left V 4 bases short and J 5 bases short, with 14 bases between.

The chain recombines TRBV5-1 with TRBJ2-1; tentatively, D is TRBD1 (6 bases). There are 19 residues in the CDR3. The V gene's germline CDR1 is SGHRS and CDR2 YFSETQ. Trimming cost V 4 bases and J 1 base, with 24 bases left between them. DNA of the CDR3: TGCGCCAGCAGCAAACTACTAGGGGGAGTGACCCAATCCTACAATGAGCAGTTCTTC. It codes for CASSKLLGGVTQSYNEQFF. The variable domain in full, completed from reference TRBV5-1 and TRBJ2-1, reads KAGVTQTPRYLIKTRGQQVTLSCSPISGHRSVSWYQQTPGQGLQFLFEYFSETQRNKGNFPGRFSGRQFSNSRSEMNVSTLELGDSALYLCASSKLLGGVTQSYNEQFFGPGTRLTVL.

The CDR3 DNA is TGTGCCAGCCGCCGAGAGACTAGCGGAAATGAGCAGTTCTTC. This codes for CASRRETSGNEQFF. V usage is TRBV6-1 and J usage is TRBJ2-1, with 9 positions matching TRBD2. CDR1 and CDR2 from the germline V gene are MNHNS and SASEGT. V lost 8 bases to trimming and J lost 7 bases; unmatched junction nucleotides: 9. This CDR3 comprises 14 residues.

This clonotype has more than one count but fewer than ten. This chain connects TRBV6-9 to TRBJ2-1; the D is unclear. V was shortened by 3 bases and J by 8 bases, with 2 bases between the two germline ends. The germline gives CDR1 MNHGY, CDR2 SVAAGI. This CDR3 has 10 residues. CDR3 nucleotides: TGTGCCAGCAGTTACGATGAGCAGTTCTTC. Translating it yields CASSYDEQFF.

The chain has TRBV27 and TRBJ1-2, with 11 bases fitting TRBD1. Germline CDR1 is MNHEY and CDR2 is SMNVEV (reference sequence). V shed 6 bases, J shed 4 bases, and the junction held 4 bases outside the gene matches. The CDR3 is made up of 14 amino acids. CDR3 sequence (DNA): TGTGCCAGCAGGAGGGACAGGGGGACCTATGGCTACACCTTC. Amino acids: CASRRDRGTYGYTF.

This clonotype turned up a few times. The chain employs TRBV28 and TRBJ1-2; D gene ambiguous. The CDR3 runs 11 residues. Trimming removed 8 bases from V and 3 bases from J, with 7 bases in between. CDR1 is MDHEN, CDR2 SYDVKM, per germline. In nucleotides, the CDR3 is TGTGCCAGCGTGTCCTACTATGGCTACACCTTC. This gives the protein CASVSYYGYTF.

The rearrangement links TRBV28 to TRBJ2-1; possibly TRBD1 for D (6 bases). The germline gives CDR1 MDHEN, CDR2 SYDVKM. Trimming pared 2 bases from V and 10 bases from J, leaving 12 bases between. CDR3 size: 13 residues. The CDR3 DNA follows: TGTGCCAGCAGTTTACCGACAGGTCAGGAGCAGTTCTTC. This translates into CASSLPTGQEQFF.

This clonotype occurred many times. The chain has TRBV6-1 and TRBJ2-7; 7 nucleotides agree with TRBD2. Per germline, CDR1 MNHNS and CDR2 SASEGT. Losses at the gene ends were 4 bases for V and 3 bases for J; bases not matched to a gene: 6. The CDR3 has 14 amino acids. CDR3 bases: TGTGCCAGCAGTGGGGGGGGGTGGAACTACGAGCAGTACTTC. Translation gives CASSGGGWNYEQYF.

The J gene is TRBJ2-5, the V gene TRBV24-1, with 7 bases fitting TRBD1. Trimming at V came to 2 bases and at J to 5 bases, leaving 10 bases not matched to a gene. Germline V gives CDR1 KGHDR, CDR2 SFDVKD. The CDR3 has 16 residues. The CDR3 spells CATSDSSPGGGETQYF. Written as DNA, the CDR3 is TGTGCCACCAGTGATTCTTCCCCAGGGGGTGGGGAGACCCAGTACTTC.

This clonotype has a handful of counts. V and J are TRBV7-8 and TRBJ1-2; D remains unclear. Germline V gene sequence: CDR1 SGHVS, CDR2 FQNEAQ. CDR3 length equals 11 residues. Trimming left V 10 bases short and J 8 bases short, with 14 bases between. For the CDR3, the DNA is TGTGCCACCTCGCTCGTATCGGGCTACACCTTC. It is translated as CATSLVSGYTF.

A word on this clonotype: Since a much larger clone is just one base distant, this may be a read error. The V and J genes are TRBV28 and TRBJ2-5, with D hard to call. The end of the DNA fits TRBJ2-7 better, so the J call may be wrong. Germline V CDR1 and CDR2: MDHEN, SYDVKM. The CDR3 covers 12 residues. CDR3 coding DNA: TGTGCCACTCTACTTGGTCCAAGCGAGCAGTACTTC. Protein: CATLLGPSEQYF.